This T cell receptor (beta chain) comes out of a study of OX40 agonist ivuxolimab in advanced cancers. On the study more broadly: Averaging roughly 60 years in age, with a range of about 23 to 79, the cohort was approximately 84% male. General study points: The study found that CD8+ T cells averaged more expanded clones than CD4+.

Patients were excluded for autoimmune disease history or systemic immunosuppression. Comments on this clone: What it binds is unknown.

Sequencing was performed with immunoSEQ multiplex PCR; in TCRdb, only in-frame clones are kept and a portion is missing. The data show nearly 50,000 clones, with more than 75% seen just once and approximately 1.9% held by the top ten. Looked up from germline, CDR1 is MGHDK and CDR2 is SYGVNS. The CDR3 extends over 18 amino acids. Losses at the gene ends were 6 bases for V and 4 bases for J; bases not matched to a gene: 19. This TCR was sampled from an adult with an advanced solid tumor such as melanoma, head and neck, liver or kidney cancer. The rearrangement uses TRBV25-1 and TRBJ1-2; 8 bases align to TRBD1. This specimen consisted of CD4+ or CD8+ T cells sorted from blood, obtained in a trial of the OX40 agonist ivuxolimab. This chain's CDR3 is CASRGSGSSQGVGYGYTF. The CDR3, as DNA: TGTGCCAGCAGAGGGTCTGGGTCCTCACAGGGGGTCGGCTATGGCTACACCTTC.